This T cell receptor beta chain was captured in a study of blood T cell repertoires in COVID-19. Overall study: The cDNA or gDNA used as material had been derived from T cells, B-cell-depleted T cells, or PBMCs.

In the authors' methods: Quantification of nucleated cells was approximated via reference gene primer amplification. Measured with immunoSEQ multiplex PCR; TCRdb has only the in-frame clones, and not every one. V and J calls and clone size are given by that table; D and trimming were obtained from the DNA. The repertoire consists of more than 250,000 clones, with roughly 84% occurring once and the leading ten covering 1%. There are 14 residues in the CDR3. V trimming: 3 bases; J trimming: 3 bases; junction bases outside the gene matches: 5. Per germline, CDR1 MDHEN and CDR2 SYDVKM. The V call is TRBV28, the J call TRBJ2-7, with TRBD1 matching 7 bases. The sequencing input was peripheral blood. The receptor comes from a man aged 45-60 years with active or convalescent COVID-19. The CDR3 DNA reads as TGTGCCAGCAGTTTTTCCAGGGGGTTCTACGAGCAGTACTTC. Translation: CASSFSRGFYEQYF.